The present T cell receptor (beta chain) was sequenced within a study of neurological immune-mediated disorders. Many counts were recorded for this clonotype. Its antigen is currently unknown. Germline V gene sequence: CDR1 MNHEY, CDR2 SVGAGI. This CDR3 contains 13 residues. The V gene lost 7 bases and the J gene lost 0 bases, with 10 bases spanning the gap. General study findings and limits: Across subjects, no CDR3 amino acid sequence appeared in expanded clones of more than one subject, a finding that suggested private repertoires in all groups. On phylogenetic grouping, the repertoires of 18 of 34 multiple sclerosis patients fell within one related-CDR3 cluster, constituting a possible signature.

5'RACE generated cDNA with 10-nucleotide random UMIs. The output of every sequencing run, over 160 million TCR-beta sequences, came from 15-18 subjects. A single record per CDR3 protein comes from TCRdb applying MiXCR to the 5' RACE reads. The sample lists more than 45,000 distinct CDR3 sequences; more than 3% were seen once. Sample: PBMCs. V gene TRBV6-5 combines with J gene TRBJ2-7; D uncertain. This sequence was found in a young man with multiple sclerosis. The CDR3 is CASTPTPSYEQYF. CDR3 nucleotide sequence: TGTGCCAGCACCCCCACCCCCTCCTACGAGCAGTACTTC.